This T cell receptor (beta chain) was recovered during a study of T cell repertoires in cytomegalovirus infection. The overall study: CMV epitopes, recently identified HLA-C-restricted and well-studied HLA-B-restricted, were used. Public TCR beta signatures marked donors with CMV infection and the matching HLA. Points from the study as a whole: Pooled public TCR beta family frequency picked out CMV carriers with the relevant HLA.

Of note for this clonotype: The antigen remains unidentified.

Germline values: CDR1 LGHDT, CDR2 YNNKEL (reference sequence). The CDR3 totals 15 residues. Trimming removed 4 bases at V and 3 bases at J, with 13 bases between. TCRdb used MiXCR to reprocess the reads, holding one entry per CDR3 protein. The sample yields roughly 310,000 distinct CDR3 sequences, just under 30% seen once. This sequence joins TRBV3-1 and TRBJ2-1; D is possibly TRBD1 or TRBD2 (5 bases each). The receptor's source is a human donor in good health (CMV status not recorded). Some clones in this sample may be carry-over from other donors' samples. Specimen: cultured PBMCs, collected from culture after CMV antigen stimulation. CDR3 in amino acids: CASSLRDLRYNEQFF. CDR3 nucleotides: TGTGCCAGCAGCCTCCGGGACCTACGCTACAATGAGCAGTTCTTC.